The entry below gives a single T cell receptor (beta chain) sequence along with its context. Its antigen is currently unknown. Single viable CD3+CD4+CD8-CD45RO+ cells were sorted as the memory CD4+ T cells. CD4+ T cells were isolated by positive magnetic selection. This CDR3 is built from 17 residues. Germline V gene lookup returns CDR1 SGDLS and CDR2 YYNGEE. Trimming at V came to 3 bases and at J to 0 bases, leaving 11 bases not matched to a gene. This specimen belongs to a study of memory CD4+ T cells and cytomegalovirus serostatus. Study results and caveats: The CMV-associated TCR signature appears largely within the CD4+ memory repertoire. CD4+ memory repertoires contained about 40% of the 164 reported CMV TCRbeta sequences.

TCRdb keeps only in-frame clones here, not all; method: immunoSEQ multiplex PCR. The repertoire holds 50,000 or so clones, with 83% as singletons. The sequence was collected from an adult in good health and CMV-seropositive. Sequencing input: memory CD4+ T cells from blood. The chain uses TRBV9 and TRBJ1-1; 7 bases are a match to TRBD1. The CDR3 reads CASSGRQGLNMNTEAFF. The CDR3 bases are TGTGCCAGCAGCGGCAGACAGGGACTTAACATGAACACTGAAGCTTTCTTT.